This T cell receptor beta chain was identified during a study of Ad26.COV2.S vaccination and SARS-CoV-2 variants (dated by TCRdb to about 2021). Study-level background: Vaccine-arm donors came from COV1001, a multicentre, randomized, double-blind, placebo-controlled phase I-IIa trial of Ad26.COV2.S in healthy adults. The TCR-sequenced set comprised approximately 30 samples: about 19 Ad26.COV2.S vaccine recipients, 5 placebo recipients and 8 SARS-CoV-2 convalescent individuals. Throughout the experiments and outcome assessment, investigators stayed blinded to trial group allocation. TCRbeta repertoire sequencing served as the tool for gauging how specific and how broad the SARS-CoV-2-reactive T cell receptors were following Ad26.COV2.S vaccination. Ad26.COV2.S was given intramuscularly at 5x10^10 or 1x10^11 viral particles, as a single shot or as two shots 56 days apart. Trial participants were randomized into five groups of five, in which low-dose or high-dose Ad26.COV2.S was given once or twice, or placebo was given on both occasions. The full study reports these points: After vaccination, substantial breadth of spike-specific CD8+ and CD4+ T cell responses was reported. Comparable non-spike TCR breadth was observed between vaccine and placebo recipients, consistent with only spike being contained in the vaccine. The authors noted that the TCR breadth and depth analyses may have underestimated total T cell responses. Ad26.COV2.S recipients had higher spike-specific TCR breadth than placebo recipients (P = 0.0014). The study was not powered for comparison of responses between vaccine doses or regimens.

The immunoSEQ Assay was used to sequence TCRbeta CDR3 regions. After extraction, genomic DNA underwent amplification by bias-controlled multiplex PCR, followed by high-throughput sequencing. The published analysis was carried out like this. To quantify the absolute abundance of every unique TCRbeta CDR3 region, sequences were collapsed and filtered. Usable DNA was measured by amplifying reference genes present in all nucleated cells, and TCRbeta template counts were normalized to that usable DNA to estimate T cell fraction. Repertoire TCRs were annotated as SARS-CoV-2-specific by exact matching of V gene, CDR3 amino acid sequence and J gene to a known reactive TCR set. The reference SARS-CoV-2 TCR set came from MIRA and was filtered for enrichment in COVID-19-positive ImmuneCODE repertoires, removing public or cross-reactive TCRs. Based on the MIRA antigens, annotated TCRs were further analysed at the level of specific ORF or position within ORF. Depth was the summed frequency of annotated unique rearrangements, while breadth was defined as annotated unique rearrangements over total unique productive rearrangements. Two-sided Wilcoxon rank-sum tests were used to compare TCR breadth between groups. TCRdb took over this immuneACCESS table, retaining in-frame rearrangements with V and J assigned. Such tables are incomplete; in checked studies, under half of the missing clones stem from an unresolved V gene, and the remainder is unexplained. V, J and clone size are those of that table, while D and trimming were read from the DNA. For this sample the table gives 510,000 or so clones, of which roughly 89% were detected only once. Roughly 13% of the sample is in the top ten clones.

The meaning of the sample's treatment or condition label: 19 received Ad26.COV2.S at low or high dose, single or two shots; about 5 received placebo; per-sample allocation not given. Repertoires of vaccine and placebo recipients were sequenced from samples taken on day 63 after the first injection. In Cohort 1b, more than 20 adults aged 18-55 years were enrolled at a single site in Boston, USA, between 29 July and 7 August 2020. Ad26.COV2.S consisted of a replication-incompetent adenovirus type 26 vector by which a prefusion-stabilized SARS-CoV-2 spike protein from the original Wuhan strain was expressed. Trimming takes 2 bases from V and 5 bases from J, and the germline ends sit 13 bases apart. The germline V gene (reference sequence) specifies GTSNPN as CDR1 and SVGIG as CDR2. From the cysteine through the phenylalanine, the CDR3 covers 14 amino acids. Just the 42-base CDR3 DNA is kept, in frame starting at base 1.

This clone appeared once. Its cognate antigen has yet to be identified. No much larger clone is present one base from it, and per-base qualities are unavailable. Recombination linked TRBV30 to TRBJ1-5; TRBD1 is perhaps the D gene, given 5 matching bases. The TCR sequence derives from a person aged 18 to 65 who received the Ad26.COV2.S COVID-19 vaccine or a placebo. The material was peripheral blood, obtained in a trial of Ad26.COV2.S vaccine versus placebo. At the DNA level, the sequence is TGTGCCTGGAGTCCAGGGTGGAAGGATCAGCCCCAGCATTTT. This encodes CAWSPGWKDQPQHF.